Detailed here is one T cell receptor (beta chain). The antigen it recognizes is unknown. Base qualities were left out, and no much larger clone turns up one base away. Germline trimming: 5 bases from V, 0 bases from J; junction bases outside gene matches: 0. CDR1 and CDR2, per the germline V gene, are SGHRS and YFSETQ. The CDR3 has 13 amino acids, counting the end cysteine and phenylalanine. CDR3 DNA is the only sequence kept; it has 39 bases, read in frame from the first base. The data were produced on an Illumina NovaSeq 6000. TCRalpha and TCRbeta cDNA libraries were constructed by 5'RACE with constant-segment primers, with sample barcodes and unique molecular identifiers being introduced. RNA was extracted from every sample with Trizol reagent. The libraries were amplified in two PCR steps, and the second step added a second sample barcode and Illumina TruSeq adapters. Libraries were sequenced on an Illumina NovaSeq with 2 x 150 bp paired-end reads. The original methods were these. Reads were demultiplexed and collapsed into UMI-guided consensus sequences with migec v1.2.7. Using mixcr v2.1.11, UMI consensuses were aligned to TRA and TRB V and J templates and then assembled into clonotypes. Expanded or contracted clonotypes were those called significant by both edgeR and NoisET, with noise models trained on biological replicates. edgeR calls used a false discovery rate-adjusted p below 0.01 and a log2 fold-change threshold of 1. PCA with hierarchical clustering of max-normalized trajectories of the 1000 most abundant clonotypes was used as exploratory dynamics analysis. Separately sequenced CD4+ and CD8+ repertoires were used to assign the CD4 or CD8 phenotype of responding clones. In-frame beta chains were kept once TCRdb had trimmed the public reads at Q25 with fastp and called clones with MiXCR. CDR3 protein sequences are deduplicated, and each keeps its most common genes and DNA. V and J calls and clone size were set by TCRdb, not the authors. The sample includes approximately 210,000 distinct CDR3 sequences, with 15% to 20% observed a single time. The top ten clones comprise 2% to 3% of the sample.

The data belong to a study of T-cell memory formation after mild COVID-19 (dated by TCRdb to about 2021). As for the study more broadly: TCR sequence clusters from the two donors were found to be largely donor specific. In a couple of donors, T-cell clones that expanded and contracted after mild COVID-19 were followed by sequencing TCRalpha and TCRbeta repertoires longitudinally. Two young, previously healthy adult volunteers made up the cohort, one male and one female.

The investigation overall reported the following: Some responding clones were found in pre-infection memory, which suggests that pre-existing cross-reactive memory T cells took part in the SARS-CoV-2 response. Contracting CD4+ clones turned up mainly in the CM and EM memory subsets, whereas EMRA was where CD8+ clones were enriched. The study included only a couple of mild cases, and larger cohorts that include severe cases with pre-infection samples were judged to be necessary. SARS-CoV-2 specificity was not confirmed for the second-wave clones peaking on day 37. Balanced CD4/CD8 phenotypes were observed for clones contracting from day 15 to 85, whereas a bias towards CD4+ was observed for a second wave of clones expanding from day 15 to 37.

Ficoll-Paque density gradient centrifugation was the method used to isolate PBMCs. The sequence was obtained from an adult woman who had mild COVID-19 (a few samples of this study predate the infection). The sample titles of this study are shuffled in the database, so cell type and time point are left out; the donor was told from shared clones. Sample: PBMCs or a T cell subset sorted from them (not recorded which). The chain couples TRBV5-1 to TRBJ2-3, with 7 central nucleotides matching TRBD1. The CDR3 region reads CASRTGSTDTQYF. The DNA is as follows: TGCGCCAGCAGGACAGGGAGCACAGATACGCAGTATTTT.